The 20 T cell receptor beta chains presented below share a single source sample, sequenced in a study of shared clonotypes between healthy human individuals. The data were produced by immunoSEQ multiplex PCR, yet TCRdb's version contains in-frame clones alone and is incomplete. The table has 2 million to 2.5 million clones, around 95% seen once. The sample was naive CD4+ T cells sorted from blood. This sample's subset: CD45RA+ positively selected. The origin of the receptors is a man younger than 35 in good health.

This chain connects TRBV30 to TRBJ2-2; 12 bases match TRBD1. The V and J ends lost 5 bases and 7 bases, in that order; junction bases with no gene match: 8. From germline, CDR1 is GTSNPN and CDR2 SVGIG (reference sequence). The CDR3 covers 15 residues. CDR3 sequence: CAWYPGQGAIGELFF. DNA of the CDR3: TGTGCCTGGTATCCGGGACAGGGGGCCATCGGGGAGCTGTTTTTT.

This clone was recorded once. The chain carries TRBV5-6 and TRBJ2-1; no clear D. The CDR3 covers 13 residues. V lost 0 bases to trimming and J lost 4 bases, with 5 bases between them. Germline V gene data show CDR1 as SGHDT and CDR2 as YYEEEE. CDR3 sequence (DNA): TGTGCCAGCAGCTTGGGCGAGTACAATGAGCAGTTCTTC. As protein: CASSLGEYNEQFF.

CDR3 residues: CAISAGGRSYEQYF. The CDR3 region has the DNA TGTGCCATCAGTGCGGGGGGGCGTTCCTACGAGCAGTACTTC. The rearrangement links TRBV10-3 to TRBJ2-7; the match to TRBD2 covers 8 bases. Germline values: CDR1 ENHRY, CDR2 SYGVKD. V lost 4 bases and J lost 1; bases outside the gene matches: 3. This CDR3 has 14 amino acids.

The rearrangement links TRBV6-5 to TRBJ1-6, with D possibly being TRBD1 (6 bases). V was shortened by 2 bases and J by 16 bases, with 18 bases between the two germline ends. This CDR3 is 14 amino acids long. Germline loops: CDR1 MNHEY, CDR2 SVGAGI. CDR3 loop: CASSYDGQFQKLHF. The DNA for the CDR3 is TGTGCCAGCAGTTACGACGGACAGTTCCAGAAGCTCCACTTT.

DNA for the CDR3: TGTGCCAGCAGCTCCGTCGGTTGGGATTCTACCTACAATGAGCAGTTCTTC. Encoded protein: CASSSVGWDSTYNEQFF. The rearrangement links TRBV11-2 to TRBJ2-1; D is unclear. This CDR3 is 17 amino acids long. Trimming took 4 bases from V and 2 from J, leaving 18 bases between them. Looked up from germline, CDR1 is SGHAT and CDR2 is FQNNGV.

This clone came up once. The rearrangement joins TRBV4-1 to TRBJ1-1, with unresolved D. CDR1 and CDR2 (germline): MGHRA, YSYEKL. The V end lost 1 base, the J end lost 2 bases, and 14 bases lay between the germline ends. This CDR3 is built from 16 residues. The CDR3 spells CASSQAVPKGNTEAFF. The DNA for the CDR3 is TGCGCCAGCAGCCAAGCTGTCCCGAAGGGAAACACTGAAGCTTTCTTT.

This clone was recorded only once. This chain links TRBV5-4 with TRBJ2-2, with D hard to call. V was cut by 1 base and J by 6 bases, with 10 bases left in between. The germline V gene encodes CDR1 SGHNT and CDR2 YYREEE (reference sequence). The CDR3 is 14 residues long. This CDR3 reads CASSLREPPGELFF. CDR3 DNA: TGTGCCAGCAGCTTGCGAGAACCTCCCGGGGAGCTGTTTTTT. Using reference TRBV5-4 and TRBJ2-2 for the parts outside the CDR3, the full variable domain is ETGVTQSPTHLIKTRGQQVTLRCSSQSGHNTVSWYQQALGQGPQFIFQYYREEENGRGNFPPRFSGLQFPNYSSELNVNALELDDSALYLCASSLREPPGELFFGEGSRLTVL.

The chain links TRBV6-5 to TRBJ2-7; tentatively, D is TRBD1 (5 bases). The CDR3 is 13 residues long. The V gene lost 5 bases and the J gene lost 2 bases, with 10 bases spanning the gap. CDR1 MNHEY and CDR2 SVGAGI come from the germline V gene. In nucleotides, the CDR3 is TGTGCCAGCAGTGTCGACAGACCCTACGAGCAGTACTTC. Translating gives CASSVDRPYEQYF.

The chain couples TRBV2 to TRBJ1-4, with D maybe TRBD1 (5 bases). The CDR3 runs to 15 residues. Germline-derived CDR1 and CDR2 are SNHLY and FYNNEI. V lost 5 bases, J lost 7 bases, and 17 bases lay in between. Here the CDR3 DNA reads TGTGCCAGCAGTCCCGGGGGTGGACCAGGTGAAAAACTGTTTTTT. This sequence encodes CASSPGGGPGEKLFF.

The genes are TRBV2 and TRBJ1-4, with 9 positions matching TRBD1. The V gene end was trimmed by 4 bases and the J gene end by 8 bases; junction bases not matched to a gene: 8. Germline CDR1 reads SNHLY; CDR2 reads FYNNEI. The CDR3 runs 15 residues. As DNA, the CDR3 is TGTGCCAGCAGTGTTCGACAGGGGGGAGGAGAAAAACTGTTTTTT. This sequence encodes CASSVRQGGGEKLFF.

The chain employs TRBV5-6 and TRBJ1-6; a possible D gene is TRBD1 (6 bases). The CDR3 is 18 residues long. V was trimmed by 5 bases and J by 0 bases, leaving 18 bases between them. Looked up from germline, CDR1 is SGHDT and CDR2 is YYEEEE. The CDR3 is CASSQLGGQSSYNSPLHF. CDR3 nucleotide sequence: TGTGCCAGCAGTCAACTCGGGGGCCAGAGCTCCTATAATTCACCCCTCCACTTT.

The chain joins TRBV2 to TRBJ2-2; 14 bases line up with TRBD2. The CDR3 runs 16 residues. Per germline, CDR1 SNHLY and CDR2 FYNNEI. V shed 5 bases and J 5 bases; nucleotides not matched to a gene: 4. The CDR3 DNA reads TGTGCCAGCAGTCTCCGGACTAGCGGGAGGACCGGGGAGCTGTTTTTT. Its translation is CASSLRTSGRTGELFF. Supplemented by reference TRBV2 and TRBJ2-2, the full variable domain reads EPEVTQTPSHQVTQMGQEVILRCVPISNHLYFYWYRQILGQKVEFLVSFYNNEISEKSEIFDDQFSVERPDGSNFTLKIRSTKLEDSAMYFCASSLRTSGRTGELFFGEGSRLTVL.

The chain employs TRBV29-1 and TRBJ2-1, with D possibly TRBD2 on 7 matching bases. V was clipped by 8 bases and J by 10 bases, with 18 bases between them. There are 12 residues in the CDR3. Per germline, CDR1 SQVTM and CDR2 ANQGSEA. In DNA form, the CDR3 reads TGCAGCCCAGACAGGCTGGGAGGGGAGCAGTTCTTC. It translates to CSPDRLGGEQFF.

This clone was seen only once. V gene TRBV2 combines with J gene TRBJ2-3; no reliable D call. Per germline, CDR1 SNHLY and CDR2 FYNNEI. CDR3 length: 13 residues. The ends were cut back, 8 bases at V and 2 bases at J, with 11 bases in the middle. The CDR3 loop reads CASSPPYTDTQYF. CDR3 DNA: TGTGCCAGCTCACCCCCTTACACAGATACGCAGTATTTT.

The chain recombines TRBV7-2 with TRBJ2-7; D remains unclear. The V gene's germline CDR1 is SGHTA and CDR2 FQGNSA. This CDR3 comprises 18 residues. The V and J ends lost 4 bases and 1 base respectively, with 23 bases between them. The CDR3, as DNA: TGTGCCAGCAGCTCATACACTCCGTCACTGACTGGATCCTACGAGCAGTACTTC. It yields the protein CASSSYTPSLTGSYEQYF.

The chain joins TRBV10-3 to TRBJ1-4; 8 positions match TRBD1. The germline V gene has CDR1 ENHRY and CDR2 SYGVKD. V shed 3 bases and J 4 bases; nucleotides not matched to a gene: 10. This CDR3 comprises 17 residues. The CDR3 nucleotides are TGTGCCATCAGTGACATGAAAACAGGGGGGGATAATGAAAAACTGTTTTTT. Amino acids: CAISDMKTGGDNEKLFF.

The chain has TRBV5-1 and TRBJ1-4, with a possible D match to TRBD1 (5 bases). The CDR3 contains 13 residues. Trimming removed 5 bases from V and 6 bases from J, with 11 bases in between. Germline V gene sequence: CDR1 SGHRS, CDR2 YFSETQ. CDR3 nucleotides: TGCGCCAGCAGGGGGACTGTGGATGAAAAACTGTTTTTT. Translation: CASRGTVDEKLFF.

The V and J genes are TRBV5-1 and TRBJ2-7, with D unclear. Looked up from germline, CDR1 is SGHRS and CDR2 is YFSETQ. This CDR3 contains 14 residues. Trimming stripped 0 bases from V and 0 bases from J, with 7 bases between. The CDR3 sequence: CASSLAGYSYEQYF. CDR3 coding DNA: TGCGCCAGCAGCTTGGCTGGATACTCCTACGAGCAGTACTTC.

The chain is built from TRBV28 and TRBJ1-2; 9 bases fit TRBD1. From germline, CDR1 is MDHEN and CDR2 SYDVKM. This CDR3 is built from 14 residues. The ends lost 8 bases at V and 5 bases at J; junction bases unmatched: 9. In nucleotides, the CDR3 is TGTGCCAGCGGATCACAGGGGGCAGATTATGGCTACACCTTC. Encoded protein: CASGSQGADYGYTF.

V gene TRBV15 combines with J gene TRBJ1-4; 9 nucleotides agree with TRBD1. Germline V gene sequence: CDR1 LNHNV, CDR2 YYDKDF (reference sequence). After removal of 1 base from V and 8 bases from J, the junction contained 5 bases not matched to a gene. The CDR3 is 15 amino acids. This chain's CDR3 is CATSRVGTGREKLFF. The CDR3 coding sequence is TGTGCCACCAGCAGAGTCGGGACAGGGCGGGAAAAACTGTTTTTT.